The clone carrying this T cell receptor beta chain was detected only a few times. The source of the sample is a study of shared T cell receptors in the human thymus. Profiled with immunoSEQ multiplex PCR; TCRdb holds only in-frame clones, not every one. The repertoire consists of 500,000 to 550,000 clones, with 70% to 80% occurring once and the leading ten covering less than 0.015%. The germline gives CDR1 MNHEY, CDR2 SMNVEV (reference sequence). Losses at the gene ends were 8 bases for V and 3 bases for J; bases not matched to a gene: 11. The CDR3 runs to 15 residues. These records were also assigned to another study, of human thymus T cells. According to that study: Having surgery to correct congenital heart defects, healthy Finnish infants acted as the donors. Thymic and blood repertoires appeared to display a bias in their usage of V and J genes. Overlap was high between thymic repertoires from unrelated individuals, as reported in related research.

Sequencing used thymocytes. The clonotype originates from a boy less than two years old with a congenital heart defect. The rearrangement joins TRBV27 to TRBJ2-3; 7 bases map to TRBD2. CDR3 nucleotide sequence: TGTGCCAGCCTTGTACGCGGGAGAAGAACAGATACGCAGTATTTT. This codes for CASLVRGRRTDTQYF.